The TCR beta chain under discussion was sequenced for a study of identical twins. As for this clonotype: The antigen remains undetermined.

Points from the study as a whole: Abundant beta clonotypes from cord blood had fewer insertions, unlike memory repertoires, which showed none. Low generation probability was overrepresented in out-of-frame alpha sequences shared by twins.

TCRdb reprocessed the 5' RACE reads with MiXCR, giving one entry per CDR3 protein. The data contain roughly 1,500,000 distinct CDR3 sequences, around a third of them seen just once; the ten biggest clones take up about 0.3%. The CDR3 contains 14 residues. Germline V gives CDR1 MDHEN, CDR2 SYDVKM. J lost 7 bases, V lost 6 bases, and 8 bases had no gene match. This TCR was recovered from a newborn girl in good health. Input material: cord blood. The chain employs TRBV28 and TRBJ2-2; 7 bases map to TRBD1. The CDR3 region is CASRQGGAGGELFF. The DNA for the CDR3 is TGTGCCAGCAGACAAGGGGGCGCGGGCGGGGAGCTGTTTTTT. Full variable domain (missing parts from reference TRBV28 and TRBJ2-2): DVKVTQSSRYLVKRTGEKVFLECVQDMDHENMFWYRQDPGLGLRLIYFSYDVKMKEKGDIPEGYSVSREKKERFSLILESASTNQTSMYLCASRQGGAGGELFFGEGSRLTVL.